The rows below give T cell receptor beta chains drawn from one sample of a study of T cell responses to AZD1222 COVID-19 vaccine. Profiling relied on immunoSEQ multiplex PCR, and the TCRdb table lists in-frame clones only, not all of them. Of under 200,000 clones in the sample, around nine tenths were seen once. The input for sequencing was peripheral blood, taken on day 0 of AZD1222 vaccination. These receptors were taken from an adult in good health. The CDR3 runs from the conserved cysteine through the conserved F or W. Fields, in order: CDR3 length, V gene, J gene, CDR3 protein.

cdr3_length: 16
v_call: TRBV7-9
j_call: TRBJ2-1
cdr3_aa: CASSRIRTSGSNEQFF

cdr3_length: 14
v_call: TRBV6-1
j_call: TRBJ2-4
cdr3_aa: CASSEAPGQNIQYF

cdr3_length: 14
v_call: TRBV27
j_call: TRBJ2-1
cdr3_aa: CASSYWTGNNEQFF

cdr3_length: 14
v_call: TRBV5-1
j_call: TRBJ1-1
cdr3_aa: CASSKIQPNTEAFF

cdr3_length: 14
v_call: TRBV2
j_call: TRBJ2-1
cdr3_aa: CASSERNSRDEQFF

cdr3_length: 19
v_call: TRBV19
j_call: TRBJ1-5
cdr3_aa: CASSTRWTQRGNSNQPQHF

cdr3_length: 15
v_call: TRBV27
j_call: TRBJ2-1
cdr3_aa: CASSYTPVNYNEQFF

cdr3_length: 16
v_call: TRBV7-3
j_call: TRBJ2-3
cdr3_aa: CASSLRGGASTDTQYF

cdr3_length: 13
v_call: TRBV28
j_call: TRBJ1-5
cdr3_aa: CASRYGGGQPQHF

cdr3_length: 12
v_call: TRBV6-2/TRBV6-3
j_call: TRBJ2-1
cdr3_aa: CASSYSPAEQFF

cdr3_length: 16
v_call: TRBV4-2
j_call: TRBJ1-3
cdr3_aa: CASSLNSAASGNTIYF

cdr3_length: 15
v_call: TRBV2
j_call: TRBJ1-2
cdr3_aa: CASSDRWGTGDGYTF

cdr3_length: 14
v_call: TRBV7-9
j_call: TRBJ2-7
cdr3_aa: CASSLGQGPNEQYF